The 7 T cell receptor beta chains in this list originate from one sample, sequenced in a study of blood T cell repertoires in COVID-19. TCRdb's table, derived via immunoSEQ multiplex PCR, lists solely in-frame clones and lacks some. The top ten hold 8% to 9% of the sample, which has 220,000 or so clones, around 83% seen once. The sequenced material came from peripheral blood. These receptors all come from a woman aged 80 or over with COVID-19, enrolled during active disease.

This clone was seen a single time. The chain joins TRBV11-2 to TRBJ2-5; a weak D match, TRBD2 (5 bases). Germline V gives CDR1 SGHAT, CDR2 FQNNGV. Trimming stripped 1 base from V and 7 bases from J, with 10 bases between. The CDR3 length is 13 residues. The chain's CDR3 is CASSLGVGRTQYF. In DNA, the CDR3 is TGTGCCAGCAGCTTAGGTGTAGGGAGGACCCAGTACTTC.

The chain is built from TRBV14 and TRBJ1-5; the D is unclear. The CDR3 is 14 residues long. Germline V CDR1 and CDR2: SGHDN, FVKESK. V was pared by 1 base and J by 4 bases, with 8 bases between. The CDR3, as DNA: TGTGCCAGCAGCCAAGCCGGGAGAAATCAGCCCCAGCATTTT. This sequence encodes CASSQAGRNQPQHF.

This clone was seen a single time. This chain connects TRBV5-4 to TRBJ2-1; D not certain. Looked up from germline, CDR1 is SGHNT and CDR2 is YYREEE (reference sequence). The V end was cut by 4 bases, the J end by 5 bases, with 7 bases between. The CDR3 has 12 residues. The CDR3: CASSGLNNEQFF. In DNA form, the CDR3 reads TGTGCCAGCAGCGGGCTAAACAATGAGCAGTTCTTC.

The chain employs TRBV19 and TRBJ1-1; D possibly corresponds to TRBD1 (6 bases). The V end was cut by 4 bases, the J end by 1 base, with 19 bases between. This CDR3 has 17 residues. The germline V gene has CDR1 LNHDA and CDR2 SQIVND (reference sequence). The CDR3 region has the DNA TGTGCCAGTAGTAACCCACAGGGAGGGGGTGGGAACACTGAAGCTTTCTTT. It is translated as CASSNPQGGGGNTEAFF.

The chain links TRBV7-3 to TRBJ2-3, with no clear D. CDR1 SGHTA and CDR2 FQGTGA come from the germline V gene. With 5 bases removed from V and 1 base from J, the gap between germline ends came to 4 bases. The CDR3 runs 12 residues. In nucleotides, the CDR3 is TGTGCCAGCAGCCATGGCACAGATACGCAGTATTTT. Translated: CASSHGTDTQYF.

CDR3 nucleotides: TGTGCCAGCAGTACAGGGAACTATGGCTACACCTTC. Translation gives CASSTGNYGYTF. J is TRBJ1-2 and V is TRBV3-1 (or the pseudogene TRBV3-2); the D gene is possibly TRBD1 (6 bases). The ends were cut back, 6 bases at V and 2 bases at J, with 7 bases in the middle. From germline, CDR1 is LGHDT and CDR2 YNNKEL (reference sequence). CDR3 length: 12 amino acids.

The chain recombines TRBV3-1 (or the pseudogene TRBV3-2) with TRBJ1-4; TRBD1 agrees at 7 bases. The J segment lost 3 bases and the V segment lost 4 bases, leaving 8 bases of the junction unmatched. The CDR3 spans 16 residues. The germline V gene has CDR1 LGHDT and CDR2 YNNKEL (reference sequence). CDR3 sequence reads: CASSPRQGPPNEKLFF. Written as DNA, the CDR3 is TGTGCCAGCAGCCCGAGACAGGGCCCGCCTAATGAAAAACTGTTTTTT.